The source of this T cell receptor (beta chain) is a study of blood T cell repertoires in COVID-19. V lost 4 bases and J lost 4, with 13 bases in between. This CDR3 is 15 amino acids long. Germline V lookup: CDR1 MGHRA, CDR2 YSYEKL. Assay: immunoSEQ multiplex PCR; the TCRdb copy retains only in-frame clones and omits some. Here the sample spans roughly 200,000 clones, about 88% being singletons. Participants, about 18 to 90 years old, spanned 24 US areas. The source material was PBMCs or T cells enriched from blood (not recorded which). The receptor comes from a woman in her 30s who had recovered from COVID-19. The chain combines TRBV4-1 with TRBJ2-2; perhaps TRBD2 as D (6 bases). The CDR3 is CASSRAEGITGELFF. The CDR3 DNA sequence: TGCGCCAGCAGCCGAGCGGAGGGGATCACCGGGGAGCTGTTTTTT.